Shown below are 5 T cell receptor beta chains from a single sample sequenced in a study of T cells in Graves' hyperthyroidism and ophthalmopathy. There were TCR beta CDR3 regions amplified from RNA transcripts. TCR CDR3 underwent first-round RT-PCR with the HTBI primer set. TCRdb processed the multiplex PCR reads anew with MiXCR; each CDR3 protein has one entry. The table records 250,000 to 300,000 distinct CDR3 sequences, more than 10% of them present only once. The source material was blood. These receptors were taken from a woman aged 30 to 39 with Graves' hyperthyroidism that later progressed to Graves' ophthalmopathy.

This clonotype was recorded a few times. The rearrangement uses TRBV25-1 and TRBJ2-5, with D perhaps matching TRBD1 (5 bases). The CDR3 is 18 residues long. Germline CDR1 MGHDK, CDR2 SYGVNS. The V end was cut by 6 bases, the J end by 0 bases, with 23 bases between. For the CDR3, the DNA is TGTGCCAGCAGGGGTAAAGTTGTTCACAGGAGACACCAAGAGACCCAGTACTTC. Protein: CASRGKVVHRRHQETQYF.

There are a few counts of this clonotype. The chain links TRBV29-1 to TRBJ1-3; weak D call: TRBD1 (5 bases). This CDR3 is built from 15 residues. Trimming took 5 bases from V and 0 from J, leaving 14 bases between them. The germline V gene encodes CDR1 SQVTM and CDR2 ANQGSEA. DNA of the CDR3: TGCAGCGTTCTTCCGGCAGGGAGCTCTGGAAACACCATATATTTT. It yields the protein CSVLPAGSSGNTIYF.

This clonotype has a handful of counts. V usage is TRBV9 and J usage is TRBJ1-2; the D is unclear. CDR1 and CDR2 (germline): SGDLS, YYNGEE. This CDR3 contains 13 residues. Trimming took 2 bases from V and 4 from J, leaving 9 bases between them. The CDR3 region is CASSVDGLYGYTF. CDR3 nucleotides: TGTGCCAGCAGCGTCGACGGTCTCTATGGCTACACCTTC.

The chain employs TRBV19 and TRBJ1-5; 7 bases fit TRBD1. The V segment lost 6 bases and the J segment 2 bases; nucleotides outside the gene matches: 16. Germline assignment: CDR1 LNHDA and CDR2 SQIVND (reference sequence). The CDR3 length is 18 residues. The CDR3: CASRSTKGAFLGNQPQHF. The CDR3 DNA is TGTGCCAGTAGGTCGACTAAGGGGGCTTTCCTGGGCAATCAGCCCCAGCATTTT.

This clonotype has at least ten counts. The V call is TRBV27, the J call TRBJ1-2; 7 nucleotides align to TRBD1. The CDR3 spans 13 residues. CDR1 MNHEY and CDR2 SMNVEV come from the germline V gene (reference sequence). Losses at the gene ends were 5 bases for V and 8 bases for J; bases not matched to a gene: 8. CDR3 in amino acids: CASSHGTAAGYTF. The DNA of the CDR3 is TGTGCCAGCAGTCATGGGACAGCAGCCGGCTACACCTTC.